This TCR beta chain derives from a study of blood T cell repertoires in COVID-19. Study as a whole: Whether acute or convalescent, the COVID-19 samples came from the United States, Italy and Spain. Nucleic acid was either cDNA or gDNA, and it came from T cells, B-cell-depleted T cells, or PBMCs.

The CDR3 runs to 12 residues. Germline-derived CDR1 and CDR2 are LNHDA and SQIVND (reference sequence). V was clipped by 10 bases and J by 8 bases, with 12 bases between them. Per the original data handling: From reference gene primer amplification, estimates of nucleated cell counts were derived. Using immunoSEQ multiplex PCR, the repertoire was profiled, and TCRdb retains in-frame clones only, with some absent. V and J calls plus clone size are reproduced from that table; the DNA served to infer D and trimming. The sample carries about 250,000 clones, around 82% recorded once. The chain has TRBV19 and TRBJ1-6; D is unresolved. This clonotype was sampled from a man aged 50 to 60 with active or convalescent COVID-19. Sample: peripheral blood. In DNA form, the CDR3 reads TGTGCCAATAACCGCCGGGATTCACCCCTCCACTTT. Translation gives CANNRRDSPLHF.